The 27 T cell receptor beta chains in this list originate from one sample, sequenced in a study of T cells expressing NK-cell markers. For each CDR3 protein, TCRdb gives one entry from its re-call of the 5' RACE reads, without DNA. This sample's table has over 350,000 distinct CDR3 sequences. The sequenced material came from blood T cells: a sorted CD56 or NKG2C T cell subset, CD4+ or CD8+ T cells, or bulk PBMC T cells (not recorded which). The receptors stem from a woman aged 45-59 years in good health.

The J gene is TRBJ2-2, the V gene TRBV12-3 or TRBV12-4; without DNA, the TCRdb call of TRBD1 cannot be checked. The CDR3 sequence is 14 residues long. The CDR3 spells CASSFYGATGELFF.

The chain employs TRBV12-3 or TRBV12-4 and TRBJ2-3; the D call from TCRdb, TRBD2, cannot be confirmed without DNA. The CDR3 extends over 15 amino acids. The CDR3 protein is CASSSALPWSSTQYF.

This chain uses TRBV11-2 with TRBJ2-1; there is no DNA to check the TCRdb D call of TRBD2. From germline, CDR1 is SGHAT and CDR2 FQNNGV. This CDR3 contains 18 residues. This CDR3 reads CASSLGETSGSHYNEQFF.

The genes are TRBV6-6 and TRBJ2-2; TCRdb reports TRBD2, a call that lacks DNA to check it against. The CDR3 has 14 residues. Germline values: CDR1 MNHNY, CDR2 SVGAGI (reference sequence). CDR3 in amino acids: CASSAMGLAGELFF.

This chain connects TRBV10-3 to TRBJ1-1; TCRdb returns TRBD1, unconfirmable since there is no DNA. There are 13 residues in the CDR3. Germline loops: CDR1 ENHRY, CDR2 SYGVKD. CDR3 residues: CASGDRGNTEAFF.

V usage is TRBV12-3 or TRBV12-4 and J usage is TRBJ2-6; TCRdb's D gene call, TRBD1, goes unchecked for lack of DNA. The CDR3 consists of 16 residues. The CDR3 loop reads CASRGQGIAGANVLTF.

V is TRBV5-1 and J is TRBJ2-2. Germline CDR1 is SGHRS and CDR2 is YFSETQ. The CDR3 spans 14 residues. The CDR3 sequence is CASRGSVNTGELFF.

The chain employs TRBV20-1 and TRBJ2-3; the D call of TRBD1 rests on TCRdb alone, since no DNA is present to check it. The germline gives CDR1 DFQATT, CDR2 SNEGSKA (reference sequence). The CDR3 runs to 13 residues. The CDR3 protein is CSARVFREDTQYF.

V usage is TRBV27 and J usage is TRBJ2-1; TCRdb's D call, TRBD1, is unchecked because there is no DNA. CDR1 and CDR2 from the germline V gene are MNHEY and SMNVEV (reference sequence). This CDR3 is built from 17 residues. The CDR3 loop is CASSSYPGQGAYNEQFF.

This sequence joins TRBV12-3 or TRBV12-4 and TRBJ2-6; the D gene TCRdb calls, TRBD2, cannot be checked with no DNA. The CDR3 has 15 residues. CDR3 amino acids: CASSLAVTGANVLTF.

The chain has TRBV12-3 or TRBV12-4 and TRBJ2-4; TCRdb selects TRBD2, and the lack of DNA leaves this call unchecked. The CDR3 covers 17 residues. The CDR3 loop is CASSLEAALGAKNIQYF.

This chain links TRBV12-3 or TRBV12-4 with TRBJ1-5. There are 12 residues in the CDR3. The CDR3 spells CASSLGGQPQHF.

This chain connects TRBV29-1 to TRBJ1-2; as DNA is missing, the TRBD1 call by TCRdb cannot be tested. The CDR3 loop spans 13 amino acids. CDR1 and CDR2 (germline): SQVTM, ANQGSEA. The CDR3 loop reads CSVEGGVQNGYTF.

This CDR3 is CATSDPGTSGRGEQFF. The rearrangement links TRBV24-1 to TRBJ2-1; no DNA is available, so the TRBD2 call from TCRdb remains unchecked. CDR3 size: 16 residues. Germline V gene sequence: CDR1 KGHDR, CDR2 SFDVKD.

This sequence joins TRBV4-1 and TRBJ2-7. CDR1 MGHRA and CDR2 YSYEKL come from the germline V gene. This CDR3 has 14 amino acids. The CDR3 loop is CASSQGRAPVEQYF.

The chain combines TRBV18 with TRBJ2-7; there is no DNA to check the TCRdb D call of TRBD2. The CDR3 totals 17 residues. Germline values: CDR1 KGHSH, CDR2 LQKENI. The CDR3 is CASSPGLAGGPSYEQYF.

The chain couples TRBV10-1 to TRBJ1-4; with no DNA, the TCRdb D assignment of TRBD1 cannot be verified. Germline-derived CDR1 and CDR2 are WNHNN and SYGVQD (reference sequence). CDR3 size: 13 residues. CDR3 residues: CASSETGGEKLFF.

CDR3 in amino acids: CASSLRWQGYKQETQYF. The V and J genes are TRBV5-1 and TRBJ2-5; no DNA is available, so the TRBD2 call from TCRdb remains unchecked. The germline V gene has CDR1 SGHRS and CDR2 YFSETQ. The CDR3 runs to 17 residues.

The genes are TRBV24-1 and TRBJ2-1; checking the TCRdb D call of TRBD2 is not possible without DNA. CDR1 is KGHDR, CDR2 SFDVKD, per germline. This CDR3 region has 18 residues. The CDR3 sequence is CATSDPRAGGSSYNEQFF.

The CDR3 region is CASSAQGLGTDTQYF. The chain joins TRBV2 to TRBJ2-3; the TRBD2 assignment by TCRdb is unverifiable without DNA. Germline values: CDR1 SNHLY, CDR2 FYNNEI. The CDR3 consists of 15 residues.

The chain employs TRBV6-5 and TRBJ1-5. The germline CDR1 and CDR2 sequences are MNHEY and SVGAGI. The CDR3 totals 14 residues. CDR3 in amino acids: CASSYSRENQPQHF.

V is TRBV19 and J is TRBJ2-1; TCRdb's D call, TRBD2, is unchecked because there is no DNA. The CDR3 runs 14 residues. Germline CDR1 and CDR2: LNHDA and SQIVND (reference sequence). This CDR3 reads CASTGGGSSNEQFF.

The chain is built from TRBV5-5 and TRBJ2-1. This CDR3 contains 13 residues. Germline CDR1 SGHKS, CDR2 YYEKEE (reference sequence). The CDR3 loop is CASSLATYNEQFF.

The chain links TRBV7-3 to TRBJ2-7; the D gene TCRdb calls, TRBD2, cannot be checked with no DNA. Germline V gives CDR1 SGHTA, CDR2 FQGTGA. CDR3 length: 14 amino acids. CDR3: CASSPLGGPYEQYF.

V is TRBV7-9 and J is TRBJ2-3; checking the TCRdb D call of TRBD2 is not possible without DNA. The CDR3 length is 15 residues. In germline, CDR1 is SEHNR, CDR2 FQNEAQ (reference sequence). CDR3 protein: CASSLGAGGADTQYF. The variable domain in full, with the rest retrieved from reference TRBV7-9 and TRBJ2-3, is DTGVSQNPRHKITKRGQNVTFRCDPISEHNRLYWYRQTLGQGPEFLTYFQNEAQLEKSRLLSDRFSAERPKGSFSTLEIQRTEQGDSAMYLCASSLGAGGADTQYFGPGTRLTVL.

This chain joins TRBV20-1 and TRBJ2-1; TCRdb calls TRBD2, which cannot be checked without DNA. CDR3 length equals 14 residues. CDR1 DFQATT and CDR2 SNEGSKA come from the germline V gene (reference sequence). CDR3 sequence reads: CSAQTSGRADPQFF.

The CDR3 is CASSLGVAKNIQYF. The chain has TRBV5-1 and TRBJ2-4. This CDR3 has 14 residues. Looked up from germline, CDR1 is SGHRS and CDR2 is YFSETQ. Together with reference TRBV5-1 and TRBJ2-4, the CDR3 gives the full variable domain: KAGVTQTPRYLIKTRGQQVTLSCSPISGHRSVSWYQQTPGQGLQFLFEYFSETQRNKGNFPGRFSGRQFSNSRSEMNVSTLELGDSALYLCASSLGVAKNIQYFGAGTRLSVL.